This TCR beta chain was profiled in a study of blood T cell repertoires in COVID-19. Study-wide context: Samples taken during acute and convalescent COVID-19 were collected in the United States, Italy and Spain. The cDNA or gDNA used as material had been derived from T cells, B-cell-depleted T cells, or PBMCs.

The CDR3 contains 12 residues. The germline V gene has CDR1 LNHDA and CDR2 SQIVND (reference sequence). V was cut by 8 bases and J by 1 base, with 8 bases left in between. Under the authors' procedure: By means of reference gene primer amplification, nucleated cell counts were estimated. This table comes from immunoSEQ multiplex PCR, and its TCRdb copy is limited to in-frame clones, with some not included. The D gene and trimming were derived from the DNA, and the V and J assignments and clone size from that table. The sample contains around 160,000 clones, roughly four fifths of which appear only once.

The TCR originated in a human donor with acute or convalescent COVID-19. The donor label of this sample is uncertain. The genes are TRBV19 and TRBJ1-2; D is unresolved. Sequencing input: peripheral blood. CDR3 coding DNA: TGTGCCAGTGGCGGCGTTAACTATGGCTACACCTTC. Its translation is CASGGVNYGYTF.